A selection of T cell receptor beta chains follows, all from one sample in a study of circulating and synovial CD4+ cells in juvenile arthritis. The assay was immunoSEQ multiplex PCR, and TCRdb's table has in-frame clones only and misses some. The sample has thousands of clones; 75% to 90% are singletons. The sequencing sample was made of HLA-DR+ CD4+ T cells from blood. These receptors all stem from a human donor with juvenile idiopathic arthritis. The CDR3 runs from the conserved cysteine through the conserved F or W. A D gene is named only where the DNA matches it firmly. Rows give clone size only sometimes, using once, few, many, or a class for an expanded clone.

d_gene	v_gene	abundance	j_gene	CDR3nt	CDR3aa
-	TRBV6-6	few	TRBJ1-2	TGTGCCAGCAGTCAACCGACGGGAAACTATGGCTACACCTTC	CASSQPTGNYGYTF
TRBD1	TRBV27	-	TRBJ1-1	TGTGCCAGCAGGGGACAGGGGTCTGAAGCTTTCTTT	CASRGQGSEAFF
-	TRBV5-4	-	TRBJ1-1	TGTGCCAGCAGCTTGGGACAGGCGAACACTGAAGCTTTCTTT	CASSLGQANTEAFF
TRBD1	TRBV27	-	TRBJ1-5	TGTGCCAGCAGCCGTGAAGGACAGGCTGGCCAGCCCCAGCATTTT	CASSREGQAGQPQHF
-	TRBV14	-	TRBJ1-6	TGTGCCAGCAGCCTCACAGGGAATTCACCCCTCCACTTT	CASSLTGNSPLHF
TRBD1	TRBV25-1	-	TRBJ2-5	TGTGCCAGCAGTGAATATACGGGACAGGGGCCAGAGACCCAGTACTTC	CASSEYTGQGPETQYF
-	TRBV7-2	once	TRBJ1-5	TGTGCCAGCAGCCCCCGGCGGGGGCCCCAGCATTTT	CASSPRRGPQHF
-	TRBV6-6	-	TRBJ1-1	TGTGCCAGCAGCCCGGACAGCTTATACACTGAAGCTTTCTTT	CASSPDSLYTEAFF
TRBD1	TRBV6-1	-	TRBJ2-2	TGTGCCAGCAGTGTGGGGACAGGTAACTCCGGGGAGCTGTTTTTT	CASSVGTGNSGELFF
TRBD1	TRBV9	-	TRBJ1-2	TGTGCCAGCAGCCCGCCTGAGGGGGCCCCCCCTTATGGCTACACCTTC	CASSPPEGAPPYGYTF
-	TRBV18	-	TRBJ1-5	TGTGCCAGCTCACCAGAAGGGGCGGGAGGTCAGCCCCAGCATTTT	CASSPEGAGGQPQHF
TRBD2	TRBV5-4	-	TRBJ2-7	TGTGCCAGCAGCTTTGGCGGGGGATTTCGCCCCTACGAGCAGTACTTC	CASSFGGGFRPYEQYF
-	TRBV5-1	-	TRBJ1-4	TGCGCCAGCAGCTTACAGGGAGGGAATGAAAAACTGTTTTTT	CASSLQGGNEKLFF
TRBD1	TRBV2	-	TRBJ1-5	TGTGCCAGCAGGGGGGGACAGGGGAGCAATCAGCCCCAGCATTTT	CASRGGQGSNQPQHF
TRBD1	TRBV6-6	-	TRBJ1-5	TGTGCCAGCAGTCGCGGGACAGGAATTAGCAATCAGCCCCAGCATTTT	CASSRGTGISNQPQHF
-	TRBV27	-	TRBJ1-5	TGTGCCAGCAGTTTATCGAGTCAGGGGCAGCCCCAGCATTTT	CASSLSSQGQPQHF
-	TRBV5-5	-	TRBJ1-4	TGTGCCAGCAGCTTGGGGCGGGGGCTAGATGAAAAACTGTTTTTT	CASSLGRGLDEKLFF
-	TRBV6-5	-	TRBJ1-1	TGTGCCAGCAGACCGCGACAGTTGGGTGAAGCTTTCTTT	CASRPRQLGEAFF
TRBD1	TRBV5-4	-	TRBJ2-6	TGTGCCACCTCGCGGACAGGGGTTGGGGCCAACGTCCTGACTTTC	CATSRTGVGANVLTF
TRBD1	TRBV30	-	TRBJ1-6	TGTGCCTGGAGGGACACAGGGGGCGATAATTCCCCCCTCCACTTT	CAWRDTGGDNSPLHF
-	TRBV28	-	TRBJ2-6	TGTGCCAGCAGTTTACCGGGTTTAACCGGGACATCGGCTGACTCTGGGGCCAACGTCCTGACTTTC	CASSLPGLTGTSADSGANVLTF
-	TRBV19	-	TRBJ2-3	TGTGCCAGTAGTATCGGGCAGCAGGGAACAGATACGCAGTATTTT	CASSIGQQGTDTQYF
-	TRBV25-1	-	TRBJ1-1	TGTGCCAGCAGCCTCGTGGGAGCGACTGAAGCTTTCTTT	CASSLVGATEAFF
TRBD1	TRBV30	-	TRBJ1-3	TGTGCCTGGGAAGACAGGGGGCTCGGAAACACCATATATTTT	CAWEDRGLGNTIYF
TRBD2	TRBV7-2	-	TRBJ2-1	TGTGCCAGCAGCTTATATAGCGGGGTTTTCTTC	CASSLYSGVFF
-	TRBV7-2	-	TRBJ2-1	TGTGCCAGCAGCTTAGCTTGGCTAGCCTCCTACAATGAGCAGTTCTTC	CASSLAWLASYNEQFF
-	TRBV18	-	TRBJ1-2	TGTGCCAGCTCACCGGTAGCAGGGGTCTTTGGCTACACCTTC	CASSPVAGVFGYTF
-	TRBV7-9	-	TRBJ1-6	TGTGCCAGCAGCTTAAACTATAATTCCCCCCTCCACTTT	CASSLNYNSPLHF
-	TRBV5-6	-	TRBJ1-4	TGTGCCAGCAGCTTGGGGGGGGTGGGGCCAACTAATGAAAAACTGTTTTTT	CASSLGGVGPTNEKLFF
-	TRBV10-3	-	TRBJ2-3	TGTGCCATCAGTCCAGGGACTGCTACTTTCACAGATACGCAGTATTTT	CAISPGTATFTDTQYF
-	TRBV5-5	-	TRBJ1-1	TGTGCCAGCAGCTTGTATGGGGCGAACACTGAAGCTTTCTTT	CASSLYGANTEAFF
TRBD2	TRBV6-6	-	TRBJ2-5	TGCGCCGCCCGGGGGGGCCAAGAGACCCAGTACTTC	CAARGGQETQYF
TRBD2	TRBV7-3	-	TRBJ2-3	TGTGCCAGCAGCTCCGGGACTAGCGCCCCCAGCACAGATACGCAGTATTTT	CASSSGTSAPSTDTQYF
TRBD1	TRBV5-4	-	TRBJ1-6	TGTGCCAGCAGCCTCGGGACAGTGTATTCACCCCTCCACTTT	CASSLGTVYSPLHF
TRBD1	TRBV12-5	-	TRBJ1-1	TGTGCTAGTGGTTTTTGGGACAGGGGGAGGGAAGCTTTCTTT	CASGFWDRGREAFF
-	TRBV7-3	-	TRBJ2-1	TGTGCCAGCAGCTTCGGAGGCCTCGGCAATGAGCAGTTCTTC	CASSFGGLGNEQFF
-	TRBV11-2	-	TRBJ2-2	TGTGCCAGCAGCTTAGTAATGACCGGGGAGCTGTTTTTT	CASSLVMTGELFF
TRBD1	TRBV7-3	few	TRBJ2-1	TGTGCCAGCAGCTTAGAGGGACAGGCTTTCTCCTACAATGAGCAGTTCTTC	CASSLEGQAFSYNEQFF
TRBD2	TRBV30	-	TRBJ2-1	TGTGCCTGGAGCAGCGGGGGTTTAAGGGGTGAGCAGTTCTTC	CAWSSGGLRGEQFF
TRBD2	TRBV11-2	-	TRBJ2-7	TGTGCCAGCAGCTTAGTTAGCACTAGCGGACTCTACGAGCAGTACTTC	CASSLVSTSGLYEQYF
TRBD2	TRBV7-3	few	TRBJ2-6	TGTGCCAGCAGCTTAAGGGGGGGGACTCTGGGGGCCAACGTCCTGACTTTC	CASSLRGGTLGANVLTF
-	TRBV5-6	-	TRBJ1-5	TGTGCCAGCAGCTTGGGCAGTTATAGCAATCAGCCCCAGCATTTT	CASSLGSYSNQPQHF
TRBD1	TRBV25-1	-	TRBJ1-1	TGTGCCAGCAGTAGCGCGAACAGGGGGCTAGCTTTCTTT	CASSSANRGLAFF
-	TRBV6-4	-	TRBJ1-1	TGTGCCAGCAGTGAAAGGGGGAGAGGTGAAGCTTTCTTT	CASSERGRGEAFF
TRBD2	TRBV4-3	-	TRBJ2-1	TGCGCCAGCAGCCCCAGTAGCGGGGGGTTTGAGCAGTTCTTC	CASSPSSGGFEQFF
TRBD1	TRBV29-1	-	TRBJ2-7	TGCAGCGTTGAAGATGGGACAGGGGGCGGCGGCGAGCAGTACTTC	CSVEDGTGGGGEQYF
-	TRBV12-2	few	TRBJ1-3	TGTGCAAGTCGCTTCGAACAGGGGTTTGGAAACACCATATATTTT	CASRFEQGFGNTIYF
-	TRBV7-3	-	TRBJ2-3	TGTGCCAGCAGCTGGGGCGGCACAGATACGCAGTATTTT	CASSWGGTDTQYF
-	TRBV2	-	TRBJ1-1	TGTGCCAGCACGAGGAACACTGAAGCTTTCTTT	CASTRNTEAFF
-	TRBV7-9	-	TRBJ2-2	TGTGCCAGCAGCTTAAGGGCGGAGCTAGCCGCCGGGGAGCTGTTTTTT	CASSLRAELAAGELFF
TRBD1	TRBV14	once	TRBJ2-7	TGTGCCAGCAGCTCCCACAGGGGAAAGCTTTACGAGCAGTACTTC	CASSSHRGKLYEQYF
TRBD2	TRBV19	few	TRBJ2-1	TGTGCCAGTAGAAGCCTAGGGCGGGGGAGCTCCTACAATGAGCAGTTCTTC	CASRSLGRGSSYNEQFF
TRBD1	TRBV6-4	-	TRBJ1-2	TGTGCCAGCAGTCGCGGACAGGGGGCTCGGGGCTACACCTTC	CASSRGQGARGYTF